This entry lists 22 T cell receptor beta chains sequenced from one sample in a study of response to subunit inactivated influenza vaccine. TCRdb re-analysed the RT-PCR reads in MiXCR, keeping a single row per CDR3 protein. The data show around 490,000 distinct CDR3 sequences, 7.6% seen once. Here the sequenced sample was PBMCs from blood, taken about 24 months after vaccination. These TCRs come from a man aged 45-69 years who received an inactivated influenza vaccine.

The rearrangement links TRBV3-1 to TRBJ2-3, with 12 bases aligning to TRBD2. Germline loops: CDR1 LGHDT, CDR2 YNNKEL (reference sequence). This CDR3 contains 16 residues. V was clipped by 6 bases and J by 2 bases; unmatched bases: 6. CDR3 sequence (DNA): TGTGCCAGCAGGTCTCTAGCGGGGGGGCACACAGATACGCAGTATTTT. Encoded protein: CASRSLAGGHTDTQYF.

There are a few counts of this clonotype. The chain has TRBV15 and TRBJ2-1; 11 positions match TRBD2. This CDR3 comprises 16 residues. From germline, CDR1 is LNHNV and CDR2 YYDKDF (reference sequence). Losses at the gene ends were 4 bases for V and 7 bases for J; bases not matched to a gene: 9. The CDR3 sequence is CATSNFSGGARNEQFF. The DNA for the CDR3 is TGTGCCACCAGCAACTTTAGCGGGGGGGCCCGAAATGAGCAGTTCTTC.

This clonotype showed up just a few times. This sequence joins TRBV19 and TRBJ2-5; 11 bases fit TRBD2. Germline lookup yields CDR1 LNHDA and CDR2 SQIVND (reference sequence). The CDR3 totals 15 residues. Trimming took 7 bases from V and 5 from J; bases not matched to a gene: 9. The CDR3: CASKASGGRGETQYF. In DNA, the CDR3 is TGTGCCAGTAAAGCTAGCGGGGGGCGAGGGGAGACCCAGTACTTC.

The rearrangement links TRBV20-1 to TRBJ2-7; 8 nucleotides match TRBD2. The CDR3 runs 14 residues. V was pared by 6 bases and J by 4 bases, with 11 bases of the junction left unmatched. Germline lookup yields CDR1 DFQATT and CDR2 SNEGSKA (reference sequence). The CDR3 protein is CSAITGGLGYEQYF. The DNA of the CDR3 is TGCAGTGCAATAACGGGGGGGCTCGGATACGAGCAGTACTTC.

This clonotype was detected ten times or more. The CDR3 loop reads CASSLGTSKHLGELFF. CDR3 DNA: TGTGCCAGCAGTTTAGGGACCTCCAAACACCTCGGGGAGCTGTTTTTT. The gene calls are TRBV28 and TRBJ2-2; tentatively, D is TRBD1 or TRBD2 (5 bases each). This CDR3 contains 16 residues. Trimming took off 2 bases at V and 7 bases at J, with 17 bases between the two ends. In germline, CDR1 is MDHEN, CDR2 SYDVKM.

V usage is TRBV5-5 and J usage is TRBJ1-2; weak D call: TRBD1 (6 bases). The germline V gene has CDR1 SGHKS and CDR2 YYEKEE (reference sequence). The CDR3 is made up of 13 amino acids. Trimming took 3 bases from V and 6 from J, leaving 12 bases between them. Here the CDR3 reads CASSSGANNGYTF. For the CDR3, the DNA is TGTGCCAGCAGCTCGGGGGCGAATAATGGCTACACCTTC. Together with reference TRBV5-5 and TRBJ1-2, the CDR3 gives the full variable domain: DAGVTQSPTHLIKTRGQQVTLRCSPISGHKSVSWYQQVLGQGPQFIFQYYEKEERGRGNFPDRFSARQFPNYSSELNVNALLLGDSALYLCASSSGANNGYTFGSGTRLTVV.

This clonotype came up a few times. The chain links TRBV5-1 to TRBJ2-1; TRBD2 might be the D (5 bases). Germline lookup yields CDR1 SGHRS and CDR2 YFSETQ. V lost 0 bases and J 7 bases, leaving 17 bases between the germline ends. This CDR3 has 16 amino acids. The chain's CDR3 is CASSLGHGKTQNEQFF. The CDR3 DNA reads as TGCGCCAGCAGCTTGGGGCACGGGAAAACACAGAATGAGCAGTTCTTC.

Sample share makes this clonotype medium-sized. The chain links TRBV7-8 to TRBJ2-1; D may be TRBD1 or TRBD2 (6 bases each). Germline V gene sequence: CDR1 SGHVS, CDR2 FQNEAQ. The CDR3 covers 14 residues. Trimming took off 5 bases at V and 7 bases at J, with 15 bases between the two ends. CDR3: CASSKRGVENEQFF. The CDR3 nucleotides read TGTGCCAGCAGCAAAAGGGGGGTTGAGAATGAGCAGTTCTTC.

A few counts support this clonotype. The CDR3 loop is CASSQDRTALWDEQFF. CDR3 DNA: TGTGCCAGCAGCCAAGATAGGACGGCCCTATGGGATGAGCAGTTCTTC. The V call is TRBV14, the J call TRBJ2-1; D not resolved. The CDR3 covers 16 residues. Germline lookup yields CDR1 SGHDN and CDR2 FVKESK. Deletions cut 0 bases from V and 8 bases from J, with 17 bases between.

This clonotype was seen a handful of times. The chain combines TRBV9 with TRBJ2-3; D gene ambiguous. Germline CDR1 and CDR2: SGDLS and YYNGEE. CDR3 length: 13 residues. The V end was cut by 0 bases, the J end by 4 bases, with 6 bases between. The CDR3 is CASSVVAADTQYF. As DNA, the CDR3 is TGTGCCAGCAGCGTAGTTGCGGCAGATACGCAGTATTTT.

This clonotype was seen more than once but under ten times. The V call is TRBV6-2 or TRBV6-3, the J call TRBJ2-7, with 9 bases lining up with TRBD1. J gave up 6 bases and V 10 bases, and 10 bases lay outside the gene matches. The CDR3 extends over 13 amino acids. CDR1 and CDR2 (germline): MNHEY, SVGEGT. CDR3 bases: TGTGCCACCCGGACAGGGGCGGTTGTCGAGCAGTACTTC. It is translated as CATRTGAVVEQYF.

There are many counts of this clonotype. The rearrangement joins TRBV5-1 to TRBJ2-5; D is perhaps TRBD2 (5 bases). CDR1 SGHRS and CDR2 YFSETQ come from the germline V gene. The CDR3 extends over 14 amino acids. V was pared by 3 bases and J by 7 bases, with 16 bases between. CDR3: CASSSEGTRTTQYF. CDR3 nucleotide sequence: TGCGCCAGCAGCTCCGAGGGTACCAGAACGACCCAGTACTTC.

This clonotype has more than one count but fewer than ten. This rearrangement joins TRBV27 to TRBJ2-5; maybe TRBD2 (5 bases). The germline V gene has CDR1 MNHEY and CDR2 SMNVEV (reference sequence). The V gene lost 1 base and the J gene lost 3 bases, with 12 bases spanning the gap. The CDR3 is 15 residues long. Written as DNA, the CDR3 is TGTGCCAGCAGTTTATTGCCGCCGGGGAAAGAGACCCAGTACTTC. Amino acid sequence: CASSLLPPGKETQYF.

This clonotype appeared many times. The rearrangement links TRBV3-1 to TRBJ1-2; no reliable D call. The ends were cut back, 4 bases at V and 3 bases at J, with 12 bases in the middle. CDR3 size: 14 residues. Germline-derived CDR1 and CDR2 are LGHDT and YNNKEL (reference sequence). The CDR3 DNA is TGTGCCAGCAGCCCCCAGGCGGGAGACTATGGCTACACCTTC. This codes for CASSPQAGDYGYTF.

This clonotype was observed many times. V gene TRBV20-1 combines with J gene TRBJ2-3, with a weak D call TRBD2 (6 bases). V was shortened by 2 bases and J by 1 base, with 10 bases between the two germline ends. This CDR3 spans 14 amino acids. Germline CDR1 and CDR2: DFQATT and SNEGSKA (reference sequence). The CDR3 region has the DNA TGCAGTGCTAGATCGGGACTCGGCACAGATACGCAGTATTTT. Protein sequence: CSARSGLGTDTQYF.

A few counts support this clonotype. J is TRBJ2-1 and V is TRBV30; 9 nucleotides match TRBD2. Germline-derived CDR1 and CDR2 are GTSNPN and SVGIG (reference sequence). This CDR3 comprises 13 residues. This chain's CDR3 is CAAGTSLYNEQFF. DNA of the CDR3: TGTGCTGCCGGGACTAGCTTGTACAATGAGCAGTTCTTC.

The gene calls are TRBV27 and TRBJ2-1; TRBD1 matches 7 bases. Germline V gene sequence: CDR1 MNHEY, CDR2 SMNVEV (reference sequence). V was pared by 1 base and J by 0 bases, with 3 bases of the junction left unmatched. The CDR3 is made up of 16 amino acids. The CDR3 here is CASSLFGTASYNEQFF. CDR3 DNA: TGTGCCAGCAGTTTATTTGGGACAGCCTCCTACAATGAGCAGTTCTTC.

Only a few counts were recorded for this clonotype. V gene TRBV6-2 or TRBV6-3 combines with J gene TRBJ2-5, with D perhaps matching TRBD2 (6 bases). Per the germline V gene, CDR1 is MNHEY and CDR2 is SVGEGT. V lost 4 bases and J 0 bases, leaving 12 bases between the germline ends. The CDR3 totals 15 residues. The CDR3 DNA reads TGTGCCAGCAGTTCCGTCCGGGACTACCAAGAGACCCAGTACTTC. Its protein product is CASSSVRDYQETQYF.

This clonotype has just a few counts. For the CDR3, the DNA is TGCAGTGCCCTCCCGGGGCAGGGGAATCTCGAGCAGTACTTC. Protein product: CSALPGQGNLEQYF. The chain has TRBV20-1 and TRBJ2-7; D perhaps matches TRBD1 (6 bases). Germline V gene sequence: CDR1 DFQATT, CDR2 SNEGSKA (reference sequence). The CDR3 has 14 residues. V lost 6 bases and J 6 bases, leaving 21 bases between the germline ends.

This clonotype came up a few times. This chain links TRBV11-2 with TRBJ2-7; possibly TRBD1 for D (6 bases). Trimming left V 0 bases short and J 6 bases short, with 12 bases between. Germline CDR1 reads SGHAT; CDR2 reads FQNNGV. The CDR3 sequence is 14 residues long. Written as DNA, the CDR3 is TGTGCCAGCAGCTTAGATCTTGGGGGCGGCGAGCAGTACTTC. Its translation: CASSLDLGGGEQYF. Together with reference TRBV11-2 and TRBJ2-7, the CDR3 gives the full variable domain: EAGVAQSPRYKIIEKRQSVAFWCNPISGHATLYWYQQILGQGPKLLIQFQNNGVVDDSQLPKDRFSAERLKGVDSTLKIQPAKLEDSAVYLCASSLDLGGGEQYFGPGTRLTVT.

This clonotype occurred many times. The CDR3 DNA reads as TGTGCCAGCTCACATGGGTCCGGCAATGAGCAGTTCTTC. Its protein is CASSHGSGNEQFF. V and J are TRBV18 and TRBJ2-1, with D unresolved. Trimming stripped 4 bases from V and 6 bases from J, with 10 bases between. CDR3 length: 13 amino acids. The germline gives CDR1 KGHSH, CDR2 LQKENI. The variable domain in full, completed from reference TRBV18 and TRBJ2-1, reads NAGVMQNPRHLVRRRGQEARLRCSPMKGHSHVYWYRQLPEEGLKFMVYLQKENIIDESGMPKERFSAEFPKEGPSILRIQQVVRGDSAAYFCASSHGSGNEQFFGPGTRLTVL.

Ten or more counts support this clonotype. The CDR3 is CASLLARQETQYF. CDR3 in DNA: TGTGCCAGCTTATTAGCGCGACAAGAGACCCAGTACTTC. V and J are TRBV18 and TRBJ2-5; a weak D match, TRBD2 (5 bases). Trimming pared 7 bases from V and 2 bases from J, leaving 11 bases between. This CDR3 has 13 amino acids. Germline V CDR1 and CDR2: KGHSH, LQKENI.